The entry that follows covers one T cell receptor (beta chain) sequence. Germline CDR1 and CDR2: MGHRA and YSYEKL. V lost 0 bases and J lost 0, with 6 bases in between. This CDR3 spans 15 amino acids. The source of the sample is a study of blood T cell repertoires in COVID-19. As for the study in general: T cells, B-cell-depleted T cells, or PBMCs supplied cDNA or gDNA.

Original processing notes: Amplification of reference gene primers was used by the study to estimate nucleated cell counts. The assay was immunoSEQ multiplex PCR, and TCRdb's table has in-frame clones only and misses some. V and J calls and clone size follow that table, whereas D and trimming were derived from the DNA. Here the sample spans over 35,000 clones, roughly 70% being singletons. The origin of this receptor is an older man with acute or convalescent COVID-19. The chain uses TRBV4-1 and TRBJ1-3, with no clear D. Material: peripheral blood. The CDR3 region is CASSQDTYSGNTIYF. The CDR3 DNA sequence: TGCGCCAGCAGCCAAGACACCTACTCTGGAAACACCATATATTTT.